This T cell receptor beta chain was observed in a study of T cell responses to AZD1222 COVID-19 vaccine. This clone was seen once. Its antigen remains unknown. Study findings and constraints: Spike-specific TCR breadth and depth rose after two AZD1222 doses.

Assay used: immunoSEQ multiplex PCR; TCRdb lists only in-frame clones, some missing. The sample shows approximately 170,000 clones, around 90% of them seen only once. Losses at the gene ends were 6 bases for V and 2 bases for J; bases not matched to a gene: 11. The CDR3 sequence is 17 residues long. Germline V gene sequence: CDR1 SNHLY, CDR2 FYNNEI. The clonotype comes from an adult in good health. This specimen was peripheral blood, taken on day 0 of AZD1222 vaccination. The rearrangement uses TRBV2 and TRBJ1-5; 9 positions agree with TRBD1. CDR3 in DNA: TGTGCCAGCAGCCTGGGACAGGGTAGATTTGGCAATCAGCCCCAGCATTTT. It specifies CASSLGQGRFGNQPQHF.